This is a list of T cell receptor beta chains from one sample in a study of T cell responses to AZD1222 COVID-19 vaccine. Profiling relied on immunoSEQ multiplex PCR, and the TCRdb table lists in-frame clones only, not all of them. Seen here are about 140,000 clones, about nine tenths observed once, and the top ten hold approximately 1.3%. Sequencing was performed on peripheral blood, taken 28 days after the second AZD1222 dose. The receptors stem from an adult who received the AZD1222 COVID-19 vaccine. Both conserved end residues are part of each CDR3. The order of the fields is V gene, clone size, D gene, J gene, CDR3 length, CDR3 DNA, CDR3 protein. A D gene is named only where the DNA matches it firmly. Size values are once, few and many counts, or a class for expanded clones, and some rows have none.

v_gene: TRBV19; abundance: NA; d_gene: TRBD1; j_gene: TRBJ2-1; len: 18; CDR3nt: TGTGCCAGTAGTGAAGGGACAGGAAGCTACAAACCGTACAATGAGCAGTTCTTC; CDR3aa: CASSEGTGSYKPYNEQFF
v_gene: TRBV24-1; abundance: NA; d_gene: NA; j_gene: TRBJ2-1; len: 11; CDR3nt: TGTGCCACCAGTGATTCTAATGAGCAGTTCTTC; CDR3aa: CATSDSNEQFF
v_gene: TRBV3-1/TRBV3-2; abundance: NA; d_gene: NA; j_gene: TRBJ2-7; len: 13; CDR3nt: TGTGCCAGCAGCCAAGCCAGTCTCTACGAGCAGTACTTC; CDR3aa: CASSQASLYEQYF
v_gene: TRBV28; abundance: NA; d_gene: NA; j_gene: TRBJ1-5; len: 17; CDR3nt: TGTGCCAGCAGCGATGTAATTGGGGGGAATAGCAATCAGCCCCAGCATTTT; CDR3aa: CASSDVIGGNSNQPQHF
v_gene: TRBV27; abundance: NA; d_gene: TRBD2; j_gene: TRBJ2-3; len: 17; CDR3nt: TGTGCCAGCAGTTTAGGCGGACTAGCGGGAGGCACAGATACGCAGTATTTT; CDR3aa: CASSLGGLAGGTDTQYF
v_gene: TRBV5-1; abundance: NA; d_gene: NA; j_gene: TRBJ2-5; len: 15; CDR3nt: TGCGCCAGCAGCGGCGAACAGGGAGTCCAAGAGACCCAGTACTTC; CDR3aa: CASSGEQGVQETQYF
v_gene: TRBV11-2; abundance: NA; d_gene: NA; j_gene: TRBJ2-7; len: 16; CDR3nt: TGTGCCAGCAGCCCGCTGGGACGGACCACCGCCTACGAGCAGTACTTC; CDR3aa: CASSPLGRTTAYEQYF
v_gene: TRBV6-5; abundance: NA; d_gene: NA; j_gene: TRBJ1-5; len: 13; CDR3nt: TGTGCCAGCAGTTTCAGAACGAATCAGCCCCAGCATTTT; CDR3aa: CASSFRTNQPQHF
v_gene: TRBV28; abundance: NA; d_gene: NA; j_gene: TRBJ1-4; len: 15; CDR3nt: TGTGCCAGCAGTTGGACGGGGACAACTAATGAAAAACTGTTTTTT; CDR3aa: CASSWTGTTNEKLFF
v_gene: TRBV7-3; abundance: NA; d_gene: NA; j_gene: TRBJ2-5; len: 13; CDR3nt: TGTGCCAGCAGCCCAGGGGTCGGAGAGACCCAGTACTTC; CDR3aa: CASSPGVGETQYF
v_gene: TRBV18; abundance: NA; d_gene: NA; j_gene: TRBJ1-3; len: 18; CDR3nt: TGTGCCAGCTCACCACTGACAAAGACAGAGGGATCTGGAAACACCATATATTTT; CDR3aa: CASSPLTKTEGSGNTIYF
v_gene: TRBV2; abundance: NA; d_gene: NA; j_gene: TRBJ1-5; len: 13; CDR3nt: TGTGCCAGCAGCGATGACAGGCCCCAGCCCCAGCATTTT; CDR3aa: CASSDDRPQPQHF
v_gene: TRBV5-4; abundance: NA; d_gene: NA; j_gene: TRBJ1-1; len: 17; CDR3nt: TGTGCCAGCAGCCCCTGGGGTAGAGGCGGGAGGAACACTGAAGCTTTCTTT; CDR3aa: CASSPWGRGGRNTEAFF
v_gene: TRBV6-2/TRBV6-3; abundance: NA; d_gene: TRBD1; j_gene: TRBJ2-4; len: 16; CDR3nt: TGTGCCAGCAGTTACTCCCAGGACAGGGTTTTTAACATTCAGTACTTC; CDR3aa: CASSYSQDRVFNIQYF
v_gene: TRBV5-1; abundance: NA; d_gene: NA; j_gene: TRBJ1-1; len: 16; CDR3nt: TGCGCCAGCAGCTTGGAAGGGACGGCCGATAACACTGAAGCTTTCTTT; CDR3aa: CASSLEGTADNTEAFF
v_gene: TRBV11-2; abundance: once; d_gene: TRBD2; j_gene: TRBJ2-1; len: 16; CDR3nt: TGTGCCAGCAGCCGCGAGCATAGCGGGAGGTGGGATGAGCAGTTCTTC; CDR3aa: CASSREHSGRWDEQFF
v_gene: TRBV18; abundance: NA; d_gene: NA; j_gene: TRBJ1-1; len: 12; CDR3nt: TGTGCCAGCTCACCGGGAGTTTTGGATGCTTTCTTT; CDR3aa: CASSPGVLDAFF
v_gene: TRBV5-1; abundance: NA; d_gene: NA; j_gene: TRBJ2-7; len: 13; CDR3nt: TGCGCCAGCAGCCAAACAGCCTCCTACGAGCAGTACTTC; CDR3aa: CASSQTASYEQYF
v_gene: TRBV3-1/TRBV3-2; abundance: NA; d_gene: TRBD2; j_gene: TRBJ2-5; len: 18; CDR3nt: TGTGCCAGCAGCCCCCGTTTACTAGCGGGGGTGACCCAAGAGACCCAGTACTTC; CDR3aa: CASSPRLLAGVTQETQYF
v_gene: TRBV29-1; abundance: NA; d_gene: TRBD1; j_gene: TRBJ1-1; len: 18; CDR3nt: TGCAGCGTTGCCGGGGGACAGGGGGCACCCCTGTTGAACACTGAAGCTTTCTTT; CDR3aa: CSVAGGQGAPLLNTEAFF
v_gene: TRBV11-2; abundance: few; d_gene: NA; j_gene: TRBJ1-5; len: 13; CDR3nt: TGTGCCAGCAGCTCAGGGTATGGTCAGCCCCAGCATTTT; CDR3aa: CASSSGYGQPQHF